Listed here are 9 T cell receptor beta chains from one sample, sequenced in a study of blood T cell repertoires in COVID-19. Generated by immunoSEQ multiplex PCR, the TCRdb table keeps only in-frame clones and is missing some. This table has roughly 250,000 clones, 80% to 85% appearing once. What was sequenced was peripheral blood. Receptors were obtained from a woman aged 55-69 years with active or convalescent COVID-19.

The chain combines TRBV2 with TRBJ2-3, with TRBD2 matching over 11 bases. Germline CDR1 reads SNHLY; CDR2 reads FYNNEI. CDR3 length: 16 residues. V lost 4 bases to trimming and J lost 2 bases; unmatched junction nucleotides: 5. CDR3 nucleotides: TGTGCCAGCAGTGGCCGACTAGCGGGGCTCACAGATACGCAGTATTTT. This sequence encodes CASSGRLAGLTDTQYF. The full variable domain, completed using reference TRBV2 and TRBJ2-3, is EPEVTQTPSHQVTQMGQEVILRCVPISNHLYFYWYRQILGQKVEFLVSFYNNEISEKSEIFDDQFSVERPDGSNFTLKIRSTKLEDSAMYFCASSGRLAGLTDTQYFGPGTRLTVL.

Only one count was recorded for this clone. The chain joins TRBV14 to TRBJ2-3, with D perhaps TRBD2 (6 bases). This CDR3 contains 16 residues. V lost 4 bases, J lost 0 bases, and 14 bases lay in between. Looked up from germline, CDR1 is SGHDN and CDR2 is FVKESK. For the CDR3, the DNA is TGTGCCAGCAGCCTCCGGGAGACCTCTAGCACAGATACGCAGTATTTT. This translates into CASSLRETSSTDTQYF.

This clone was observed a few times. In nucleotides, the CDR3 is TGTGCCAGCACCCACTCCCTGGGCGCTGAAGCTTTCTTT. Its translation is CASTHSLGAEAFF. The chain couples TRBV12-3 or TRBV12-4 to TRBJ1-1; D remains ambiguous. Trimming took 7 bases from V and 6 from J, leaving 15 bases between them. This CDR3 has 13 amino acids.

The chain has TRBV6-4 and TRBJ1-1; perhaps TRBD1 as D (5 bases). The germline CDR1 and CDR2 sequences are MRHNA and SNTAGT. The CDR3 has 13 residues. V was trimmed by 5 bases and J by 1 base, leaving 8 bases between them. The CDR3 nucleotides are TGTGCCAGCAGTCGACAGAAGAACACTGAAGCTTTCTTT. Its protein product is CASSRQKNTEAFF.

The chain carries TRBV4-2 and TRBJ1-1, with D tentatively TRBD1 (6 bases). Looked up from germline, CDR1 is LGHNA and CDR2 is YNFKEQ. The CDR3 contains 15 residues. The V gene lost 1 base and the J gene lost 0 bases, with 9 bases spanning the gap. The CDR3 loop reads CASSQGGRMNTEAFF. In DNA, the CDR3 is TGTGCCAGCAGCCAAGGGGGGCGGATGAACACTGAAGCTTTCTTT.

The chain links TRBV2 to TRBJ2-1, with D perhaps matching TRBD2 (6 bases). CDR1 and CDR2 (germline): SNHLY, FYNNEI. CDR3 length: 16 residues. V was clipped by 1 base and J by 2 bases, with 12 bases between them. The CDR3, as DNA: TGTGCCAGCAGTGAAGGGTTAGCGGAGACCTACAATGAGCAGTTCTTC. As protein: CASSEGLAETYNEQFF.

This sequence joins TRBV7-3 and TRBJ2-3; 16 nucleotides align to TRBD2. This CDR3 has 16 residues. Per germline, CDR1 SGHTA and CDR2 FQGTGA. V gave up 5 bases and J gave up 2 bases; unmatched junction bases: 1. CDR3 sequence (DNA): TGTGCCAGCAGCGGGACTAGCGGGGGGGACACAGATACGCAGTATTTT. Protein: CASSGTSGGDTDTQYF.

This clone was recorded once. This sequence joins TRBV25-1 and TRBJ2-3, with 7 bases aligning to TRBD2. Trimming at V came to 4 bases and at J to 4 bases, leaving 8 bases not matched to a gene. The CDR3 length is 15 residues. Germline CDR1 reads MGHDK; CDR2 reads SYGVNS. DNA for the CDR3: TGTGCCAGCAGTGCAGCGGGGAATAATGCAGATACGCAGTATTTT. This sequence encodes CASSAAGNNADTQYF.

The chain links TRBV3-1 (or the pseudogene TRBV3-2) to TRBJ2-2; D is ambiguous. Germline CDR1 reads LGHDT; CDR2 reads YNNKEL (reference sequence). The V end was cut by 2 bases, the J end by 2 bases, with 6 bases between. This CDR3 is built from 14 residues. The CDR3 region is CASSQTSNTGELFF. The CDR3 region has the DNA TGTGCCAGCAGCCAAACATCCAACACCGGGGAGCTGTTTTTT.